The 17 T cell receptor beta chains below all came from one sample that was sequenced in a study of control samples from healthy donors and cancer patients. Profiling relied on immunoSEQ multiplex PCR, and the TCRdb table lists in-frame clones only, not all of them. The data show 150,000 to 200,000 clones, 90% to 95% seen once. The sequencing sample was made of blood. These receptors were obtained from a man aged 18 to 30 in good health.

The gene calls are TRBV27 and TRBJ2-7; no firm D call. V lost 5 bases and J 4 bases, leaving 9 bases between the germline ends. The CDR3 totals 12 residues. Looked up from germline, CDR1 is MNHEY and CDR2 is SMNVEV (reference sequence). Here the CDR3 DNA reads TGTGCCAGCAGTGTGGCTGGGTACGAGCAGTACTTC. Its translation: CASSVAGYEQYF.

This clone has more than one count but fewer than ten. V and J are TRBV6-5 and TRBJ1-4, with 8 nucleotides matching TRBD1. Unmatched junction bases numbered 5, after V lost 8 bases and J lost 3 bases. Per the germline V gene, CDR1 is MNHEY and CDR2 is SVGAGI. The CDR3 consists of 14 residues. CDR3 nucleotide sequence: TGTGCCAGCGATGAGGACAGGGCTAATGAAAAACTGTTTTTT. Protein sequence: CASDEDRANEKLFF.

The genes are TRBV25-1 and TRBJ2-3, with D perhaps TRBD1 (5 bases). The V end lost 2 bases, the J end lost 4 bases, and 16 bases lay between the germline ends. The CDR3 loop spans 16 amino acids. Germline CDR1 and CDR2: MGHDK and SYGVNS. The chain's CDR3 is CASSERQPWRADTQYF. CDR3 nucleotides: TGTGCCAGCAGTGAAAGACAGCCTTGGAGAGCAGATACGCAGTATTTT.

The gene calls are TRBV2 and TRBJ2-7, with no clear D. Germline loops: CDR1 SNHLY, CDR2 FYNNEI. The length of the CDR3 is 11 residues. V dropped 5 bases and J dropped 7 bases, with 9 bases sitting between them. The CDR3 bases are TGTGCCAGCAGTACGATCTGGGAGCAGTACTTC. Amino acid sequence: CASSTIWEQYF.

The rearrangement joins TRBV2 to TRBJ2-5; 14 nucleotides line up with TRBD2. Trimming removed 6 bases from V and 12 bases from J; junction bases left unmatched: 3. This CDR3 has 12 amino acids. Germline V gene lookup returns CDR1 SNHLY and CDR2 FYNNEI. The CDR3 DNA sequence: TGTGCCAGCAGGACTAGCGGGGGGGAGAAGTACTTC. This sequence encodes CASRTSGGEKYF.

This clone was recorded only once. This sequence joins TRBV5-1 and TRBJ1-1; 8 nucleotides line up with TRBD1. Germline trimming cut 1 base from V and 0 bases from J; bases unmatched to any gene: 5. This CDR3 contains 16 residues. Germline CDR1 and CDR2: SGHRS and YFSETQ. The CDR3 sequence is CASSLMGQVMNTEAFF. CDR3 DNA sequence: TGCGCCAGCAGCTTGATGGGACAGGTCATGAACACTGAAGCTTTCTTT.

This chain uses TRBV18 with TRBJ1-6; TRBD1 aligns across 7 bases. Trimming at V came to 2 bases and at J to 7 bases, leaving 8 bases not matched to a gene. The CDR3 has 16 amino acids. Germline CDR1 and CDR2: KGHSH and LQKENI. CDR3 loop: CASSPNTGDLNSPLHF. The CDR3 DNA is TGTGCCAGCTCACCAAACACAGGGGACCTCAATTCACCCCTCCACTTT. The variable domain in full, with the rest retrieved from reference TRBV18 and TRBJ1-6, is NAGVMQNPRHLVRRRGQEARLRCSPMKGHSHVYWYRQLPEEGLKFMVYLQKENIIDESGMPKERFSAEFPKEGPSILRIQQVVRGDSAAYFCASSPNTGDLNSPLHFGNGTRLTVT.

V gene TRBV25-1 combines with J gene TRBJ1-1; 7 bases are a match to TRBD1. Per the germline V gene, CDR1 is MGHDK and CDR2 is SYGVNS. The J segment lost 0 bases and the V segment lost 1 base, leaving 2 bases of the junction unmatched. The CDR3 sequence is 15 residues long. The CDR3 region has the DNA TGTGCCAGCAGTGAATCGGGACAGATGAACACTGAAGCTTTCTTT. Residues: CASSESGQMNTEAFF.

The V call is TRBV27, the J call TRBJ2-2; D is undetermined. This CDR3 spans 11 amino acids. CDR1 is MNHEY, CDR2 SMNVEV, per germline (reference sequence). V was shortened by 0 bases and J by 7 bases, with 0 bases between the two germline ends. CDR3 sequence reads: CASSLSGELFF. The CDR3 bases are TGTGCCAGCAGTTTATCCGGGGAGCTGTTTTTT.

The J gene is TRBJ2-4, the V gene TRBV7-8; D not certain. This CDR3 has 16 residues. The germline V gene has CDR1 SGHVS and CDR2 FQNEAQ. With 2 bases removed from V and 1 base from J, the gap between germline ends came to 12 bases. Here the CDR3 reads CASSLNRVGAKNIQYF. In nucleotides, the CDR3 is TGTGCCAGCAGCTTAAACCGGGTAGGGGCCAAAAACATTCAGTACTTC.

CDR3 in DNA: TGTGCCAGCAGCCCGGGACTAGCGGGGTACTCCTACGAGCAGTACTTC. Encoded protein: CASSPGLAGYSYEQYF. The chain recombines TRBV9 with TRBJ2-7; 13 bases match TRBD2. The trim removed 4 bases at V and 0 bases at J, leaving 4 bases unmatched. The V gene's germline CDR1 is SGDLS and CDR2 YYNGEE. CDR3 size: 16 residues. Drawing the rest from reference TRBV9 and TRBJ2-7, the complete variable domain is DSGVTQTPKHLITATGQRVTLRCSPRSGDLSVYWYQQSLDQGLQFLIQYYNGEERAKGNILERFSAQQFPDLHSELNLSSLELGDSALYFCASSPGLAGYSYEQYFGPGTRLTVT.

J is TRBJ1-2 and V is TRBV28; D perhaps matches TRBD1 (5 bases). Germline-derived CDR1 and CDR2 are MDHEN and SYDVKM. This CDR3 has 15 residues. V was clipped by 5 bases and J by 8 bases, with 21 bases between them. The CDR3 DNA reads TGTGCCAGCAGTCCCACTTCCGGGACCTATAGCGGCTACACCTTC. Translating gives CASSPTSGTYSGYTF.

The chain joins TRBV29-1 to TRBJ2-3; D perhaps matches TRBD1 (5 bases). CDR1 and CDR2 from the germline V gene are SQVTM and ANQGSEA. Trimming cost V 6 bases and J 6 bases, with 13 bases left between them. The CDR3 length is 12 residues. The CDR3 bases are TGCAGCGTGGAGACAGCTACGGATACGCAGTATTTT. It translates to CSVETATDTQYF.

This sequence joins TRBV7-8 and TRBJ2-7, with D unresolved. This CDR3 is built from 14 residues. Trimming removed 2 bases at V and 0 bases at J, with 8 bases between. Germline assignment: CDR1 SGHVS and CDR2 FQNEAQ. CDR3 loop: CASSLKGSSYEQYF. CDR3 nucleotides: TGTGCCAGCAGCTTAAAAGGCAGCTCCTACGAGCAGTACTTC.

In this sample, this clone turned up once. The CDR3 bases are TGTGCCAGTAGGGCAACTGGCGGGGGCACAGATACGCAGTATTTT. This gives the protein CASRATGGGTDTQYF. The chain recombines TRBV19 with TRBJ2-3; possible D gene TRBD2, 6 bases. Trimming cost V 6 bases and J 1 base, with 14 bases left between them. The germline V gene has CDR1 LNHDA and CDR2 SQIVND (reference sequence). The CDR3 length is 15 residues. Together with reference TRBV19 and TRBJ2-3, the CDR3 gives the full variable domain: DGGITQSPKYLFRKEGQNVTLSCEQNLNHDAMYWYRQDPGQGLRLIYYSQIVNDFQKGDIAEGYSVSREKKESFPLTVTSAQKNPTAFYLCASRATGGGTDTQYFGPGTRLTVL.

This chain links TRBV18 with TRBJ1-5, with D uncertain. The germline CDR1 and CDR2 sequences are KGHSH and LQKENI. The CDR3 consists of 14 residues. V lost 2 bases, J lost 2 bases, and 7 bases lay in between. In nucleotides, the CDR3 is TGTGCCAGCTCACCAAACGGCGGCAATCAGCCCCAGCATTTT. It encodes CASSPNGGNQPQHF.

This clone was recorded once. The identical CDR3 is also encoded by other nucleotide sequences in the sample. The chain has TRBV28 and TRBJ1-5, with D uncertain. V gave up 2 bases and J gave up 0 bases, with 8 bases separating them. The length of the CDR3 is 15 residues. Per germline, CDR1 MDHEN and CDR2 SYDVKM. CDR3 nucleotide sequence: TGTGCCAGCAGTTTAGGAGGAAGTAGCAATCAGCCCCAGCATTTT. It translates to CASSLGGSSNQPQHF. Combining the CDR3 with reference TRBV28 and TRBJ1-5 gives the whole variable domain DVKVTQSSRYLVKRTGEKVFLECVQDMDHENMFWYRQDPGLGLRLIYFSYDVKMKEKGDIPEGYSVSREKKERFSLILESASTNQTSMYLCASSLGGSSNQPQHFGDGTRLSIL.